This TCR beta chain came from a study of T-cell reconstitution after alpha-beta-depleted transplantation in children. The germline CDR1 and CDR2 sequences are MNHEY and SMNVEV (reference sequence). The CDR3 covers 13 residues. J lost 7 bases, V lost 10 bases, and 7 bases had no gene match. This clonotype was detected ten times or more. Its antigen is unknown. General study points: Surviving recipient T cells and thymic progenitors underlay high day-60 TCRbeta diversity in some patients. After one year, T-cell counts and TCRbeta diversity mostly came from new T cells. Reported findings indicate that, about two months after transplant, alpha-beta T cells came from several hundred expanded clones, which were derived from non-depleted graft cells.

Unique molecular identifiers were used in preparing the TCRbeta library. TCRdb independently ran MiXCR on the PCR reads; one entry per CDR3 protein. The sample includes thousands of distinct CDR3 sequences, 20% to 25% seen only once; the top ten take about 38%. This clonotype was obtained from a female patient aged 5 to 17 who had a stem cell transplant for acute lymphoblastic leukemia, so the T cells may come from the graft donor. This chain links TRBV27 with TRBJ1-4; 9 bases match TRBD1. The sequencing here drew on PBMCs, mostly from graft donor cells, taken 60 days after TCRalphabeta/CD19-depleted stem cell transplant. CDR3 loop: CATRNRGREKLFF. The CDR3 region has the DNA TGTGCCACTCGGAACAGGGGGCGTGAAAAACTGTTTTTT.